This T cell receptor (beta chain) was recovered during a study of blood T cell repertoires in COVID-19. On the study more broadly: Sample material is recorded as cDNA or gDNA derived from T cells, B-cell-depleted T cells, or PBMCs.

V lost 1 base and J lost 3, with 7 bases in between. CDR1 and CDR2 from the germline V gene are KGHSH and LQKENI. The CDR3 consists of 14 residues. As originally analysed: Reference gene primer amplification gave nucleated cell count estimates. Measured with immunoSEQ multiplex PCR; TCRdb has only the in-frame clones, and not every one. The V and J calls and clone size come from that table; D and trimming were worked out from the DNA. In the table there are around 51,000 clones, 86% of which are singletons. This sequence joins TRBV18 and TRBJ1-5, with unresolved D. The source is a man aged 80 or over with active COVID-19. Input material: peripheral blood. The chain's CDR3 is CASSPRPLNQPQHF. The CDR3 nucleotides read TGTGCCAGCTCACCACGTCCTCTCAATCAGCCCCAGCATTTT.